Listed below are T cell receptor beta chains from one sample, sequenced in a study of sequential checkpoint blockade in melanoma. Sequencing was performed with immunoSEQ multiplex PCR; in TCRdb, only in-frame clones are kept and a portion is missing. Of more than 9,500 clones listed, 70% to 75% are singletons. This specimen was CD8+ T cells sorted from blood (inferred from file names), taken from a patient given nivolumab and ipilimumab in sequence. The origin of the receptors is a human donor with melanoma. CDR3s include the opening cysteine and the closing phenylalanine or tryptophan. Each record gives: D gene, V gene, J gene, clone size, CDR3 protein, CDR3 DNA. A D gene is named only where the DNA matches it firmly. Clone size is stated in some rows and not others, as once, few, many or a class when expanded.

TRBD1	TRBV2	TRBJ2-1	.	CASRADDRGAYNEQFF	TGTGCCAGCAGGGCTGATGACAGGGGGGCCTACAATGAGCAGTTCTTC
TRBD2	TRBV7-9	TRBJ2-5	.	CAIITSEETQYF	TGTGCCATCATTACTAGCGAAGAGACCCAGTACTTC
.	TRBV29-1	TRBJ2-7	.	CSVVTGPSYEQYF	TGCAGCGTTGTAACAGGTCCTTCCTACGAGCAGTACTTC
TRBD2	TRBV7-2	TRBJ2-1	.	CASSWWGEGGNEQFF	TGTGCCAGCAGCTGGTGGGGGGAGGGCGGCAATGAGCAGTTCTTC
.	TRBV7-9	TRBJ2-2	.	CASSLGREAGTGELFF	TGTGCCAGCAGCTTAGGGCGGGAAGCTGGGACCGGGGAGCTGTTTTTT
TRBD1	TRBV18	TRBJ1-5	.	CASATGTGGNQPQHF	TGTGCCAGCGCAACCGGGACAGGGGGCAATCAGCCCCAGCATTTT
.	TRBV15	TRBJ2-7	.	CATSRGSGLRDTYEQYF	TGTGCCACCAGCAGAGGATCGGGGCTCAGGGACACCTACGAGCAGTACTTC
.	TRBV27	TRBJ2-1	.	CASRPTVGSGAYNEQFF	TGTGCCAGCAGGCCTACTGTGGGTAGCGGAGCCTACAATGAGCAGTTCTTC
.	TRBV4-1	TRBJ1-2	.	CASSQGANYGYTF	TGCGCCAGCAGCCAAGGAGCTAACTATGGCTACACCTTC
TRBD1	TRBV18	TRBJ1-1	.	CASSPSTGEAFF	TGTGCCAGCTCACCGTCGACAGGGGAAGCTTTCTTT
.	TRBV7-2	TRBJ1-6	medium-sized	CASSYQGISPLHF	TGTGCCAGCAGCTACCAGGGTATCTCACCCCTCCACTTT